One sample yielded the 8 T cell receptor beta chains listed below, sequenced in a study of T cell clonotyping in hematopoietic cell transplantation (dated by TCRdb to about 2021). The library was generated by the immunoSEQ multiplex PCR assay. TCRdb's version of the immuneACCESS table is confined to in-frame rearrangements and falls short of the full clone set. An unresolved V gene accounts for under half of the shortfall where checked; the remainder is of unknown origin. The sample table contains 55,000 to 70,000 clones; only one count was recorded for over 90% of them. Together, the top ten hold 1.5% to 2% of the sample. What was sequenced was peripheral blood mononuclear cells. Every receptor here comes from a man aged 45 to 65 in good health. Some clones in this sample may be carry-over from other donors' samples.

This chain connects TRBV5-4 to TRBJ2-7; possibly TRBD2 for D (6 bases). This CDR3 has 14 amino acids. V shed 4 bases and J shed 5 bases, with 16 bases lying between them. Germline assignment: CDR1 SGHNT and CDR2 YYREEE (reference sequence). CDR3: CASSPGRITDEQYF. The CDR3 DNA is TGTGCCAGCAGCCCCGGGAGAATCACGGACGAGCAGTACTTC.

This sequence joins TRBV30 and TRBJ2-3; D is uncertain. The germline V and J ends were trimmed by 2 bases and 1 base, with 13 bases remaining between them. The CDR3 loop spans 15 amino acids. Germline CDR1 and CDR2: GTSNPN and SVGIG (reference sequence). The CDR3 sequence is CAWSRLGSGTDTQYF. The CDR3 DNA reads as TGTGCCTGGAGTCGTTTGGGGTCTGGCACAGATACGCAGTATTTT. The full variable domain, with the rest looked up from reference TRBV30 and TRBJ2-3, is SQTIHQWPATLVQPVGSPLSLECTVEGTSNPNLYWYRQAAGRGLQLLFYSVGIGQISSEVPQNLSASRPQDRQFILSSKKLLLSDSGFYLCAWSRLGSGTDTQYFGPGTRLTVL.

CDR3 sequence (DNA): TGTGCCAGTGATACAGGGGTCGGGAACACTGAAGCTTTCTTT. Protein product: CASDTGVGNTEAFF. This rearrangement joins TRBV19 to TRBJ1-1, with 7 bases matching TRBD1. The CDR3 has 14 amino acids. CDR1 and CDR2 (germline): LNHDA, SQIVND (reference sequence). Germline trimming cut 8 bases from V and 1 base from J; bases unmatched to any gene: 7.

The CDR3 coding sequence is TGCGCCAGCAGCCAGAGGGACAGGGGGAATCAAGAGACCCAGTACTTC. Translated: CASSQRDRGNQETQYF. V and J are TRBV4-1 and TRBJ2-5; TRBD1 agrees at 11 bases. The CDR3 loop spans 16 amino acids. The germline gives CDR1 MGHRA, CDR2 YSYEKL. The junction had 5 bases not matched to a gene; V was cut back by 3 bases and J by 2 bases.

The chain joins TRBV10-2 to TRBJ2-5; D is uncertain. V lost 6 bases and J 1 base, leaving 0 bases between the germline ends. This CDR3 has 10 amino acids. Per germline, CDR1 WSHSY and CDR2 SAAADI. The CDR3 nucleotides read TGCGCCAGCAGCCAAGAGACCCAGTACTTC. Residues: CASSQETQYF.

This rearrangement joins TRBV29-1 to TRBJ2-7; the D is unclear. CDR3 length equals 12 residues. Germline CDR1 and CDR2: SQVTM and ANQGSEA. Trimming took 7 bases from V and 6 from J, leaving 16 bases between them. The chain's CDR3 is CSADDNSREQYF. CDR3 nucleotides: TGCAGCGCAGACGACAATTCGCGCGAGCAGTACTTC.

Here the CDR3 DNA reads TGTGCCAGCAGCTCGACTTTTCCCCCCTATGGCTACACCTTC. Translation: CASSSTFPPYGYTF. The J gene is TRBJ1-2, the V gene TRBV11-2; D not certain. The V gene's germline CDR1 is SGHAT and CDR2 FQNNGV. The CDR3 has 14 residues. Trimming shortened V by 4 bases and J by 4 bases, and 13 bases separated the two germline ends. The whole variable domain, remainder taken from reference TRBV11-2 and TRBJ1-2, is EAGVAQSPRYKIIEKRQSVAFWCNPISGHATLYWYQQILGQGPKLLIQFQNNGVVDDSQLPKDRFSAERLKGVDSTLKIQPAKLEDSAVYLCASSSTFPPYGYTFGSGTRLTVV.

This chain links TRBV5-1 with TRBJ2-2, with 11 positions matching TRBD1. V gave up 3 bases and J gave up 6 bases; unmatched junction bases: 4. This CDR3 has 15 amino acids. Germline CDR1 SGHRS, CDR2 YFSETQ. CDR3 loop: CASSSDRGLSGELFF. In DNA, the CDR3 is TGCGCCAGCAGCTCGGACAGGGGGCTATCCGGGGAGCTGTTTTTT.